Listed here are 14 T cell receptor beta chains from one sample, sequenced in a study of monozygotic twins with inflammatory bowel disease (dated by TCRdb to about 2019). Library method: 5' RACE. Reads for this sample came from an Illumina HiSeq 2500. TCRdb reprocessed the reads; each CDR3 protein sequence makes one entry, and DNA is unavailable. The sample table gives approximately 400,000 distinct CDR3 sequences. The top ten clones comprise 2% to 3% of the sample. The sequenced material came from blood. The source of these receptors is a human donor with ulcerative colitis or Crohn's disease, or a healthy co-twin of an affected twin (not recorded which).

The chain combines TRBV30 with TRBJ1-2. This CDR3 comprises 13 residues. Germline V gene sequence: CDR1 GTSNPN, CDR2 SVGIG (reference sequence). The CDR3: CAALASFNYGYTF.

The rearrangement joins TRBV7-9 to TRBJ1-2. The CDR3 spans 14 residues. Germline loops: CDR1 SEHNR, CDR2 FQNEAQ (reference sequence). The CDR3: CASSLAEAAYGYTF.

The chain employs TRBV5-4 and TRBJ2-1; TCRdb reports TRBD1, a call that lacks DNA to check it against. Germline V gene lookup returns CDR1 SGHNT and CDR2 YYREEE (reference sequence). The CDR3 has 15 amino acids. CDR3 in amino acids: CASSLDDRVVNEQFF.

This chain connects TRBV12-3 or TRBV12-4 to TRBJ2-1; TCRdb selects TRBD2, and the lack of DNA leaves this call unchecked. This CDR3 contains 16 residues. CDR3 protein: CASSPPGGSGRGEQFF.

This chain connects TRBV20-1 to TRBJ1-1. This CDR3 has 11 amino acids. Germline V gives CDR1 DFQATT, CDR2 SNEGSKA (reference sequence). CDR3 region: CSALKVSEAFF.

The chain links TRBV14 to TRBJ2-1; the TRBD1 assignment by TCRdb is unverifiable without DNA. CDR3 length equals 16 residues. CDR1 and CDR2 (germline): SGHDN, FVKESK. This CDR3 reads CASSQVGRGVDNEQFF.

This sequence joins TRBV10-2 and TRBJ2-7; TCRdb's assignment of TRBD1 cannot be checked, as there is no DNA. Germline-derived CDR1 and CDR2 are WSHSY and SAAADI. This CDR3 contains 15 residues. CDR3 region: CASSESGTGGYEQYF.

The chain uses TRBV5-4 and TRBJ2-7; TCRdb's D call, TRBD2, is unchecked because there is no DNA. Per the germline V gene, CDR1 is SGHNT and CDR2 is YYREEE (reference sequence). This CDR3 region has 15 residues. The CDR3 loop is CASSLFSGSSYEQYF.

This chain uses TRBV18 with TRBJ2-4. CDR3 size: 16 residues. CDR1 and CDR2 from the germline V gene are KGHSH and LQKENI. The CDR3 region is CASSPPVNLAKNIQYF.

The chain couples TRBV12-3 or TRBV12-4 to TRBJ2-3; absent DNA, TCRdb's TRBD1 call cannot be checked. This CDR3 comprises 15 residues. CDR3 loop: CASSVGQGMTDTQYF.

The chain links TRBV24-1 to TRBJ1-2; absent DNA, TCRdb's TRBD1 call cannot be checked. Looked up from germline, CDR1 is KGHDR and CDR2 is SFDVKD. The CDR3 has 12 amino acids. This chain's CDR3 is CATFDSNYGYTF.

CDR3: CSAKRTGVDIQYF. This chain joins TRBV29-1 and TRBJ2-4; TCRdb outputs TRBD1, but without DNA this stays unchecked. Germline V lookup: CDR1 SQVTM, CDR2 ANQGSEA. This CDR3 comprises 13 residues.

This chain uses TRBV5-1 with TRBJ2-1; with no DNA, the TCRdb D assignment of TRBD2 cannot be verified. The germline V gene encodes CDR1 SGHRS and CDR2 YFSETQ. The CDR3 extends over 16 amino acids. CDR3 region: CASSLGGTSSYNEQFF.

V usage is TRBV12-3 or TRBV12-4 and J usage is TRBJ2-3; TCRdb's D call, TRBD1, is unchecked because there is no DNA. The CDR3 spans 14 residues. The CDR3 loop is CASSYGQGTDTQYF.